The source of this T cell receptor beta chain is a study of response to subunit inactivated influenza vaccine. TCRdb analysed the RT-PCR reads with MiXCR anew, one entry per CDR3 protein. This sample has around 570,000 distinct CDR3 sequences, with approximately 7.1% found just once. This clonotype was detected ten times or more. Between the trimmed V and J ends, which lost 5 bases and 4 bases, there was a span of 10 bases. The CDR3 contains 13 residues. The receptor's source is a man between 50 and 75 years old who received an inactivated influenza vaccine. The sequenced sample was PBMCs from blood, obtained about 23 months after vaccination. The chain uses TRBV12-3 or TRBV12-4 and TRBJ2-3; D is unresolved. CDR3 residues: CASSPVWADTQYF. Written as DNA, the CDR3 is TGTGCCAGCAGTCCGGTATGGGCAGATACGCAGTATTTT.